The rows below give T cell receptor beta chains drawn from one sample of a study of shared clonotypes between healthy human individuals. Libraries were prepared by immunoSEQ multiplex PCR; TCRdb keeps only in-frame clonotypes and omits some of them. The profile shows more than 2,000,000 clones, around 94% of them singletons. Sequenced sample: naive CD4+ T cells sorted from blood. The receptors derive from a man younger than 35 in good health. Both conserved end residues are part of each CDR3. A D gene is named only where the DNA matches it firmly. The size entry is marked missing in some rows and otherwise reads once, few, many or a size class.

D,J,size,V,CDR3,DNA
-,TRBJ2-5,-,TRBV5-1,CASSLLSGLYQETQYF,TGCGCCAGCAGCTTGCTGAGCGGGCTCTACCAAGAGACCCAGTACTTC
-,TRBJ2-5,-,TRBV11-2,CASSGGRTETQYF,TGTGCCAGCAGCGGGGGTAGGACGGAGACCCAGTACTTC
-,TRBJ2-6,-,TRBV18,CASSPVAGNPSGANVLTF,TGTGCCAGCTCACCCGTGGCAGGCAACCCCTCTGGGGCCAACGTCCTGACTTTC
-,TRBJ2-7,-,TRBV5-5,CASSFGSGPYEQYF,TGTGCCAGCAGCTTTGGTAGCGGACCCTACGAGCAGTACTTC
-,TRBJ1-4,-,TRBV5-4,CASSLALGQNEKLFF,TGTGCCAGCAGCTTGGCTTTAGGTCAGAATGAAAAACTGTTTTTT
-,TRBJ2-2,-,TRBV29-1,CSVVGSGVNTGELFF,TGCAGCGTGGTGGGGTCAGGGGTGAACACCGGGGAGCTGTTTTTT
-,TRBJ1-5,-,TRBV11-2,CASSLVSGVRQPQHF,TGTGCCAGCAGCTTAGTTTCCGGGGTAAGGCAGCCCCAGCATTTT
-,TRBJ1-4,few,TRBV10-3,CAISESGNPSEKLFF,TGTGCCATCAGTGAGTCCGGGAATCCGAGTGAAAAACTGTTTTTT
TRBD2,TRBJ2-7,-,TRBV27,CASREAGAKSYEQYF,TGTGCCAGCAGGGAAGCGGGGGCCAAGTCCTACGAGCAGTACTTC
-,TRBJ1-2,-,TRBV2,CASSGATANYGYTF,TGTGCCAGCAGTGGGGCCACAGCGAACTATGGCTACACCTTC
-,TRBJ1-1,-,TRBV6-5,CASRAQGLVSEAFF,TGTGCCAGCAGAGCTCAGGGTCTAGTGAGTGAAGCTTTCTTT
TRBD1,TRBJ2-3,-,TRBV5-1,CASSRGQGAADTQYF,TGCGCCAGCAGCCGCGGACAGGGGGCAGCGGATACGCAGTATTTT
TRBD1,TRBJ1-4,-,TRBV10-3,CAISESGTANEKLFF,TGTGCCATCAGTGAGTCTGGGACAGCTAATGAAAAACTGTTTTTT
-,TRBJ2-1,-,TRBV7-2,CASSLQGPGSTGGEQFF,TGTGCCAGCAGCTTACAAGGTCCCGGGTCCACCGGAGGGGAGCAGTTCTTC
-,TRBJ2-7,-,TRBV7-2,CASSFYRNPNEQYF,TGTGCCAGCAGCTTCTATAGAAACCCTAACGAGCAGTACTTC
-,TRBJ2-7,-,TRBV12-1,CASSSPQATFGRGQYF,TGTGCCAGCAGCTCCCCACAGGCGACGTTCGGACGGGGGCAGTACTTC
-,TRBJ2-1,-,TRBV7-2,CASSLGGANYNEQFF,TGTGCCAGCAGCTTAGGGGGCGCGAACTACAATGAGCAGTTCTTC